This T cell receptor beta chain was identified during a study of T cell repertoires in cytomegalovirus infection. In regard to this clonotype: The antigen remains unidentified.

Germline V CDR1 and CDR2: KGHDR, SFDVKD. V shed 5 bases, J shed 10 bases, and the junction held 23 bases outside the gene matches. The CDR3 consists of 19 residues. TCRdb itself ran the reads through MiXCR, one entry per CDR3 protein. Of about 770,000 distinct CDR3 sequences listed, under 35% are singletons. The chain has TRBV24-1 and TRBJ2-1; TRBD1 aligns across 9 bases. The starting material was cultured CD8+ T cells from PBMCs, obtained from culture after CMV antigen stimulation. The sequence was obtained from a human donor in good health (CMV status not recorded). Some clones in this sample may be carry-over from other donors' samples. DNA of the CDR3: TGTGCCACCAGTGGCCCGGGACAGGGAGAGCGAGGTGCAAAGGAGGAGCAGTTCTTC. Translating it yields CATSGPGQGERGAKEEQFF.